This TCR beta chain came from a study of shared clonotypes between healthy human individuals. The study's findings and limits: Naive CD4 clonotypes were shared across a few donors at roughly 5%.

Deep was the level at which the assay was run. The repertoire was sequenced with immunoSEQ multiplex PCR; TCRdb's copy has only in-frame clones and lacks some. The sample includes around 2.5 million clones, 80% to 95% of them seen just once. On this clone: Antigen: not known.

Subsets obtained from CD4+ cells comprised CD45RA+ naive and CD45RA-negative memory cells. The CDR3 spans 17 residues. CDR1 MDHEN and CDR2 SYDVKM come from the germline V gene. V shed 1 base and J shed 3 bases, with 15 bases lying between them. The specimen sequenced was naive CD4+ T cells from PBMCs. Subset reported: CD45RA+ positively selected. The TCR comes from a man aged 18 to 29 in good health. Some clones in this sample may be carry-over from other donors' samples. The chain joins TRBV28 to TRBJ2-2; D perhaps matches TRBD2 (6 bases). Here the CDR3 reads CASSLYPPPSDTGELFF. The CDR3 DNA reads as TGTGCCAGCAGTTTATACCCCCCCCCTAGCGACACCGGGGAGCTGTTTTTT.